What follows are 28 T cell receptor beta chains derived from one specimen sequenced in a study of cytomegalovirus exposure and HLA in healthy donors. The PCR employed 60 Vbeta primers together with 13 Jbeta primers. Clones were read by immunoSEQ multiplex PCR, and TCRdb kept only the in-frame ones, dropping some. Its table lists around 52,000 clones. Sample: PBMCs. Every receptor here comes from a man between 35 and 55 years old in good health and CMV-seropositive.

The rearrangement joins TRBV4-1 to TRBJ2-7; D remains unclear. V was cut by 1 base and J by 1 base, with 11 bases left in between. This CDR3 comprises 15 residues. Per germline, CDR1 MGHRA and CDR2 YSYEKL. This CDR3 reads CASSQGVSPSYEQYF. CDR3 DNA sequence: TGCGCCAGCAGCCAAGGCGTAAGTCCTTCCTACGAGCAGTACTTC.

The chain is built from TRBV6-1 and TRBJ2-2; tentatively, D is TRBD2 (6 bases). Germline CDR1 is MNHNS and CDR2 is SASEGT. The CDR3 runs to 16 residues. V was shortened by 2 bases and J by 1 base, with 11 bases between the two germline ends. CDR3 in DNA: TGTGCCAGCAGTGAACGGGAGACCCGGAACACCGGGGAGCTGTTTTTT. Protein: CASSERETRNTGELFF.

The rearrangement joins TRBV4-2 to TRBJ1-4; 8 positions match TRBD1. The germline gives CDR1 LGHNA, CDR2 YNFKEQ. V gave up 0 bases and J gave up 8 bases; unmatched junction bases: 8. CDR3 size: 16 residues. The CDR3 loop reads CASSQDHGTGDEKLFF. The CDR3 DNA is TGTGCCAGCAGCCAAGATCACGGGACAGGCGACGAAAAACTGTTTTTT.

This sequence joins TRBV19 and TRBJ2-5; the match to TRBD1 covers 9 bases. Per germline, CDR1 LNHDA and CDR2 SQIVND (reference sequence). This CDR3 has 14 residues. The ends lost 6 bases at V and 5 bases at J; junction bases unmatched: 7. CDR3 protein: CASRAGQGSETQYF. For the CDR3, the DNA is TGTGCCAGTAGGGCCGGACAGGGGAGTGAGACCCAGTACTTC.

The chain is built from TRBV18 and TRBJ1-2; maybe TRBD1 (6 bases). Germline CDR1 and CDR2: KGHSH and LQKENI. The V end lost 4 bases, the J end lost 7 bases, and 16 bases lay between the germline ends. The CDR3 contains 14 residues. CDR3 in DNA: TGTGCCAGCTCACACAGGGCAGAATTGGGTGGCTACACCTTC. Protein sequence: CASSHRAELGGYTF. The full variable domain, completed using reference TRBV18 and TRBJ1-2, is NAGVMQNPRHLVRRRGQEARLRCSPMKGHSHVYWYRQLPEEGLKFMVYLQKENIIDESGMPKERFSAEFPKEGPSILRIQQVVRGDSAAYFCASSHRAELGGYTFGSGTRLTVV.

About this clone: It is likely a read error, because the conserved phenylalanine at the end of the CDR3 is missing. The limits of the CDR3 on the DNA are not certain, so only TCRdb's listed CDR3 is given. V usage is TRBV7-8 and J usage is TRBJ1-1. The CDR3 length is 10 residues, termini included. Germline values: CDR1 SGHVS, CDR2 FQNEAQ. CDR3 protein: CASSSKGGAL.

The chain employs TRBV15 and TRBJ1-2; the D is unclear. The germline V gene encodes CDR1 LNHNV and CDR2 YYDKDF (reference sequence). CDR3 length: 14 residues. V lost 5 bases to trimming and J lost 2 bases, with 12 bases between them. CDR3 sequence (DNA): TGTGCCACCAGCCGAGGAGGGCTGAACTATGGCTACACCTTC. Protein sequence: CATSRGGLNYGYTF. The variable domain in full, with the rest retrieved from reference TRBV15 and TRBJ1-2, is DAMVIQNPRYQVTQFGKPVTLSCSQTLNHNVMYWYQQKSSQAPKLLFHYYDKDFNNEADTPDNFQSRRPNTSFCFLDIRSPGLGDTAMYLCATSRGGLNYGYTFGSGTRLTVV.

This chain connects TRBV5-4 to TRBJ2-7; 7 nucleotides agree with TRBD1. The V segment lost 0 bases and the J segment 3 bases; nucleotides outside the gene matches: 6. The length of the CDR3 is 15 residues. Germline V lookup: CDR1 SGHNT, CDR2 YYREEE (reference sequence). CDR3 nucleotides: TGTGCCAGCAGCTTGGCCGGGACAGTTGACTACGAGCAGTACTTC. Encoded protein: CASSLAGTVDYEQYF.

The rearrangement uses TRBV5-1 and TRBJ2-7; tentative D call: TRBD2 (7 bases). The CDR3 is made up of 13 amino acids. Germline loops: CDR1 SGHRS, CDR2 YFSETQ. Trimming left V 0 bases short and J 5 bases short, with 9 bases between. The CDR3 sequence: CASSLAGGHEQYF. CDR3 coding DNA: TGCGCCAGCAGCTTGGCCGGGGGGCACGAGCAGTACTTC.

The chain links TRBV29-1 to TRBJ2-7; 7 nucleotides match TRBD2. The length of the CDR3 is 14 residues. CDR1 SQVTM and CDR2 ANQGSEA come from the germline V gene. V dropped 6 bases and J dropped 0; count of bases not matched to a gene: 8. The CDR3 bases are TGCAGCGTCCGGAGCGGACTAGACTCCTACGAGCAGTACTTC. Its protein product is CSVRSGLDSYEQYF.

This chain joins TRBV6-1 and TRBJ2-5; TRBD1 matches 10 bases. Trimming at V came to 7 bases and at J to 4 bases, leaving 6 bases not matched to a gene. Germline loops: CDR1 MNHNS, CDR2 SASEGT. This CDR3 is 14 amino acids long. CDR3 bases: TGTGCCAGCACTCGACAGGGGGCCCGAGAGACCCAGTACTTC. The encoded protein is CASTRQGARETQYF.

V usage is TRBV28 and J usage is TRBJ1-2, with 9 positions matching TRBD1. Trimming removed 6 bases from V and 5 bases from J; junction bases left unmatched: 4. The CDR3 is made up of 13 amino acids. Per the germline V gene, CDR1 is MDHEN and CDR2 is SYDVKM. This CDR3 reads CASRQTGGYGYTF. The CDR3 DNA sequence: TGTGCCAGCAGGCAGACAGGGGGGTATGGCTACACCTTC.

The chain employs TRBV4-3 and TRBJ2-3; 9 bases fit TRBD2. J lost 8 bases, V lost 4 bases, and 1 base had no gene match. This CDR3 region has 12 residues. The germline V gene encodes CDR1 LGHNA and CDR2 YSLEER. The CDR3 DNA is TGCGCCAGCAGCCTTAGCGGGGGTACGCAGTATTTT. Protein product: CASSLSGGTQYF.

The chain uses TRBV27 and TRBJ2-7, with TRBD2 matching 14 bases. The CDR3 covers 15 residues. Germline CDR1 MNHEY, CDR2 SMNVEV (reference sequence). The ends lost 6 bases at V and 6 bases at J; junction bases unmatched: 7. The CDR3 DNA sequence: TGTGCCAGCAGCTCAGGGACTAGCGGGAGAGTCGAGCAGTACTTC. Translated: CASSSGTSGRVEQYF.

J is TRBJ2-1 and V is TRBV4-2; the match to TRBD1 covers 7 bases. The CDR3 contains 14 residues. CDR1 LGHNA and CDR2 YNFKEQ come from the germline V gene. J was trimmed by 9 bases and V by 3 bases; bases with no gene match: 8. In nucleotides, the CDR3 is TGTGCCAGCAGCCACCCGGGACAGATCTTTGAGCAGTTCTTC. Its protein is CASSHPGQIFEQFF.

The chain links TRBV5-1 to TRBJ1-4; 11 bases align to TRBD1. Germline CDR1 reads SGHRS; CDR2 reads YFSETQ. This CDR3 has 15 residues. The V segment lost 0 bases and the J segment 7 bases; nucleotides outside the gene matches: 2. The CDR3 coding sequence is TGCGCCAGCAGCTTGGCCGGGACAGGGGGTGAAAAACTGTTTTTT. Residues: CASSLAGTGGEKLFF.

The genes are TRBV18 and TRBJ1-1; no reliable D call. Germline CDR1 reads KGHSH; CDR2 reads LQKENI. The V gene lost 3 bases and the J gene lost 0 bases, with 14 bases spanning the gap. The CDR3 spans 16 residues. CDR3 residues: CASSPRQTGLNTEAFF. The DNA of the CDR3 is TGTGCCAGCTCACCGCGGCAGACTGGTCTGAACACTGAAGCTTTCTTT. The variable domain in full, completed from reference TRBV18 and TRBJ1-1, reads NAGVMQNPRHLVRRRGQEARLRCSPMKGHSHVYWYRQLPEEGLKFMVYLQKENIIDESGMPKERFSAEFPKEGPSILRIQQVVRGDSAAYFCASSPRQTGLNTEAFFGQGTRLTVV.

The chain employs TRBV28 and TRBJ1-1, with unresolved D. Trimming left V 10 bases short and J 5 bases short, with 17 bases between. Germline-derived CDR1 and CDR2 are MDHEN and SYDVKM. CDR3 length: 13 amino acids. CDR3 bases: TGTGCCATCGGCGGGCCTACGGGGACTGAAGCTTTCTTT. Translating it yields CAIGGPTGTEAFF. The full variable domain, completed using reference TRBV28 and TRBJ1-1, is DVKVTQSSRYLVKRTGEKVFLECVQDMDHENMFWYRQDPGLGLRLIYFSYDVKMKEKGDIPEGYSVSREKKERFSLILESASTNQTSMYLCAIGGPTGTEAFFGQGTRLTVV.

The genes are TRBV7-9 and TRBJ1-1; 10 bases fit TRBD1. J gave up 4 bases and V 4 bases, and 3 bases lay outside the gene matches. Germline V gene data show CDR1 as SEHNR and CDR2 as FQNEAQ (reference sequence). The CDR3 is made up of 14 amino acids. In DNA, the CDR3 is TGTGCCAGCAGCTACCGGGACAGGGGCACTGAAGCTTTCTTT. Translation: CASSYRDRGTEAFF.

The J gene is TRBJ1-1, the V gene TRBV5-1, with TRBD1 as a possible D gene (6 bases). This CDR3 contains 18 residues. Per the germline V gene, CDR1 is SGHRS and CDR2 is YFSETQ. The V end lost 4 bases, the J end lost 0 bases, and 22 bases lay between the germline ends. The CDR3 coding sequence is TGCGCCAGCAGCGCCGGGACGTCAGGGGCGCCAATGAACACTGAAGCTTTCTTT. This translates into CASSAGTSGAPMNTEAFF. The entire variable domain, with the rest obtained from reference TRBV5-1 and TRBJ1-1, is as follows: KAGVTQTPRYLIKTRGQQVTLSCSPISGHRSVSWYQQTPGQGLQFLFEYFSETQRNKGNFPGRFSGRQFSNSRSEMNVSTLELGDSALYLCASSAGTSGAPMNTEAFFGQGTRLTVV.

The chain joins TRBV6-5 to TRBJ2-5; 10 bases align to TRBD2. The CDR3 contains 12 residues. From germline, CDR1 is MNHEY and CDR2 SVGAGI. V gave up 7 bases and J gave up 4 bases; unmatched junction bases: 0. The CDR3 DNA reads as TGTGCCAGCACTAGCGGGGGAGAGACCCAGTACTTC. It specifies CASTSGGETQYF.

The V and J genes are TRBV19 and TRBJ2-1, with 8 bases identical to TRBD1. V lost 5 bases, J lost 1 base, and 4 bases stayed unmatched. CDR3 length: 15 residues. CDR1 is LNHDA and CDR2 is SQIVND in the germline V gene (reference sequence). The CDR3 sequence: CASSADRGSYNEQFF. The CDR3 DNA sequence: TGTGCCAGTAGTGCCGACAGGGGTTCCTACAATGAGCAGTTCTTC.

J is TRBJ2-7 and V is TRBV15; D perhaps matches TRBD2 (5 bases). This CDR3 contains 16 residues. Trimming stripped 0 bases from V and 7 bases from J, with 19 bases between. Germline lookup yields CDR1 LNHNV and CDR2 YYDKDF (reference sequence). CDR3 bases: TGTGCCACCAGCAGAGATCGGGGATCTACGATGAGGGAGCAGTACTTC. Its protein product is CATSRDRGSTMREQYF.

The chain recombines TRBV9 with TRBJ2-5, with D maybe TRBD2 (6 bases). Germline CDR1 is SGDLS and CDR2 is YYNGEE. The CDR3 consists of 16 residues. V dropped 3 bases and J dropped 2 bases, with 17 bases sitting between them. As DNA, the CDR3 is TGTGCCAGCAGCGCCCGACTAGAAGGTAATCAAGAGACCCAGTACTTC. It encodes CASSARLEGNQETQYF.

This chain uses TRBV7-2 with TRBJ2-1; a weak D match, TRBD1 (6 bases). Germline V gene data show CDR1 as SGHTA and CDR2 as FQGNSA. The CDR3 spans 14 residues. Trimming cost V 5 bases and J 7 bases, with 15 bases left between them. The CDR3 loop is CASSRDQGRNEQFF. Written as DNA, the CDR3 is TGTGCCAGCAGCCGGGACCAGGGGCGGAATGAGCAGTTCTTC. Looking up the rest from reference TRBV7-2 and TRBJ2-1 gives the full variable domain: GAGVSQSPSNKVTEKGKDVELRCDPISGHTALYWYRQSLGQGLEFLIYFQGNSAPDKSGLPSDRFSAERTGGSVSTLTIQRTQQEDSAVYLCASSRDQGRNEQFFGPGTRLTVL.

The chain uses TRBV7-3 and TRBJ2-5, with 7 bases aligning to TRBD1. The germline V gene has CDR1 SGHTA and CDR2 FQGTGA. The junction had 8 bases not matched to a gene; V was cut back by 5 bases and J by 5 bases. CDR3 size: 14 residues. CDR3 nucleotides: TGTGCCAGCAGCGCCGCGGACAGGAGGGAGACCCAGTACTTC. It is translated as CASSAADRRETQYF.

The rearrangement uses TRBV7-8 and TRBJ1-6; D not certain. Germline CDR1 SGHVS, CDR2 FQNEAQ. The CDR3 totals 20 residues. The V end lost 5 bases, the J end lost 7 bases, and 30 bases lay between the germline ends. CDR3 in amino acids: CASSPVSFGQDLLVNSPLHF. CDR3 nucleotides: TGTGCCAGCAGCCCTGTGTCATTCGGTCAGGATCTCTTAGTAAATTCACCCCTCCACTTT.

The chain recombines TRBV5-4 with TRBJ2-1; D gene uncertain. Trimming pared 0 bases from V and 8 bases from J, leaving 6 bases between. The CDR3 runs 12 residues. Germline V lookup: CDR1 SGHNT, CDR2 YYREEE (reference sequence). CDR3 region: CASSLARDEQFF. The CDR3 DNA reads TGTGCCAGCAGCTTGGCCCGGGATGAGCAGTTCTTC. Using reference TRBV5-4 and TRBJ2-1 for the parts outside the CDR3, the full variable domain is ETGVTQSPTHLIKTRGQQVTLRCSSQSGHNTVSWYQQALGQGPQFIFQYYREEENGRGNFPPRFSGLQFPNYSSELNVNALELDDSALYLCASSLARDEQFFGPGTRLTVL.